This TCR beta chain was sequenced during a study of identical twins. As to this clonotype: Its specificity is unknown. The junction shows a germline mismatch at one end, possibly a read error.

General study findings and limits: Model-predicted out-of-frame TCR alpha sharing fell below observed values in monozygotic twins. Twin-shared out-of-frame alpha sequences were enriched for low generation probability.

Germline CDR1 reads SGHDT; CDR2 reads YYEEEE. The CDR3 contains 14 residues. Each CDR3 protein is one row after TCRdb ran MiXCR on the 5' RACE reads. The sample gives about 1.7 million distinct CDR3 sequences, roughly a third of which show up once; over 0.25% is in the top ten. The clonotype was recovered from a newborn girl in good health. The rearrangement joins TRBV5-6 to TRBJ2-7; D is undetermined. Specimen: cord blood. The CDR3 sequence is CVSSLRSLPYEQYF. CDR3 sequence (DNA): TGTGTCAGCAGCTTGAGGAGTTTACCCTACGAGCAGTACTTC.